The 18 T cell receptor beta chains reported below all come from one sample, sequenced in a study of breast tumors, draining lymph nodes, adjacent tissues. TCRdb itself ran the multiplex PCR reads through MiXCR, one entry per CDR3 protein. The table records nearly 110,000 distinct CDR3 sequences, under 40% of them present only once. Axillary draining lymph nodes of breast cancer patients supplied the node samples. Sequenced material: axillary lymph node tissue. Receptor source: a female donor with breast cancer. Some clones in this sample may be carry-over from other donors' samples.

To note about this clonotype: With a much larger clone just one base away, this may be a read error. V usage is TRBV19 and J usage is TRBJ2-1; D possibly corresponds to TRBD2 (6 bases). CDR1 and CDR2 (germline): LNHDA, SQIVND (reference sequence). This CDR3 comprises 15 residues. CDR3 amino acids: CASKKVGRSYSEQSF. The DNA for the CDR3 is TGTGCCAGTAAGAAGGTCGGGAGATCCTACAGTGAGCAGTCCTTC.

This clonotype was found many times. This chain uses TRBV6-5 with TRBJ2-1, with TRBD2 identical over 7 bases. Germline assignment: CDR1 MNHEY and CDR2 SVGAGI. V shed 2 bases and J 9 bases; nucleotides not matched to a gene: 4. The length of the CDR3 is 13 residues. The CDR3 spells CASSYMLAAEQFF. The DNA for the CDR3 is TGTGCCAGCAGTTACATGCTAGCGGCTGAGCAGTTCTTC.

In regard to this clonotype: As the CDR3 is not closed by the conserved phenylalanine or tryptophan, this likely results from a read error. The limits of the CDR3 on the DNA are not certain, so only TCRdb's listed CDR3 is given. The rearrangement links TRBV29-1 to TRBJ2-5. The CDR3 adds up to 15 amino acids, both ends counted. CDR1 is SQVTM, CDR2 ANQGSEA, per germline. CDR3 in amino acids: CSVEDLGLQGYTFGS.

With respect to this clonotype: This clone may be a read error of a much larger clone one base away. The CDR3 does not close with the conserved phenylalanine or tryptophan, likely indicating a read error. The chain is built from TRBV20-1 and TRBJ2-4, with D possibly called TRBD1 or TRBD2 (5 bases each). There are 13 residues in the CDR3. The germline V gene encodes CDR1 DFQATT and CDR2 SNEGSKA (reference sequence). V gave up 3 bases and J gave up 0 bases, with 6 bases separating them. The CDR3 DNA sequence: TGCAGTGCTAGTGGGGGAGCCAAAAACATTCAGTACTGC. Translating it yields CSASGGAKNIQYC.

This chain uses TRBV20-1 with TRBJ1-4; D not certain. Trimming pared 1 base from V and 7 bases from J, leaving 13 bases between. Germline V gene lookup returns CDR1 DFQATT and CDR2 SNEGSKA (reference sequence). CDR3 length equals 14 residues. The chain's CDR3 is CSARANPGSEKLFF. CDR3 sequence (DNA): TGCAGTGCTAGAGCCAACCCTGGAAGTGAAAAACTGTTTTTT.

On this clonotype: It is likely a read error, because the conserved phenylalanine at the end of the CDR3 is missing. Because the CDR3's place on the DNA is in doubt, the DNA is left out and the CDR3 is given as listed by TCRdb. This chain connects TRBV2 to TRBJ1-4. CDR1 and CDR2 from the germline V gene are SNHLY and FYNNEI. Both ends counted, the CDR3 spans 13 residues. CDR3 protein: CASRSFRSGTAVV.

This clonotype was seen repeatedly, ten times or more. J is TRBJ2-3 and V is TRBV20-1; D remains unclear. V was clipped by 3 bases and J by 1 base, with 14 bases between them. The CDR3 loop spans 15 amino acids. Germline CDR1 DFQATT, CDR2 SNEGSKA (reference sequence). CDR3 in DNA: TGCAGTGCTAGCACGATCCAAGGGCGCACAGATACGCAGTATTTT. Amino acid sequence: CSASTIQGRTDTQYF.

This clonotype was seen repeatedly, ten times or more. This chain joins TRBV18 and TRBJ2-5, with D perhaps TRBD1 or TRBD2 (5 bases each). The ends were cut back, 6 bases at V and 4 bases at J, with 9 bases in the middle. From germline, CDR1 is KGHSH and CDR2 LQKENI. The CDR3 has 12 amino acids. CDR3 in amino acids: CASSLGRETQYF. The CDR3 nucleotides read TGTGCCAGCTCTCTGGGACGAGAGACCCAGTACTTC.

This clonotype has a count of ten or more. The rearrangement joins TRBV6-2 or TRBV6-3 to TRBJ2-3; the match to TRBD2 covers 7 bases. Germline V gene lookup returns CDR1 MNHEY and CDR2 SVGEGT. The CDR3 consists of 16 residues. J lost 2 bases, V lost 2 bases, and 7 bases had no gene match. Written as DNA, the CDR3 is TGTGCCAGCAGTTACGGACTAGTTCGCTTCACAGATACGCAGTATTTT. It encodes CASSYGLVRFTDTQYF.

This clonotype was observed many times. The CDR3 loop reads CASKNLAGGPDEQFF. The CDR3 coding sequence is TGTGCCAGCAAAAACCTAGCGGGAGGGCCGGATGAGCAGTTCTTC. This rearrangement joins TRBV6-4 to TRBJ2-1; 12 nucleotides line up with TRBD2. Germline values: CDR1 MRHNA, CDR2 SNTAGT. J was trimmed by 8 bases and V by 7 bases; bases with no gene match: 9. The CDR3 extends over 15 amino acids.

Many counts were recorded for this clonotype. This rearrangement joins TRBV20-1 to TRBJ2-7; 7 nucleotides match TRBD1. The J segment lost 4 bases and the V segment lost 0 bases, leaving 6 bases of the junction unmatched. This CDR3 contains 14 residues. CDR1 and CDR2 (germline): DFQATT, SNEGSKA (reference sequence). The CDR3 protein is CSARDTGANYEQYF. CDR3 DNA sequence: TGCAGTGCTAGAGATACAGGGGCGAATTACGAGCAGTACTTC.

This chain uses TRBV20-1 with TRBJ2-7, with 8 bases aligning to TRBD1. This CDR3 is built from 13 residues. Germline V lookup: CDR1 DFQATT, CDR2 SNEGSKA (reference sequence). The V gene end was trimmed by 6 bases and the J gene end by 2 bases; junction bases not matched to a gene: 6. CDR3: CSATGQGAYEQYF. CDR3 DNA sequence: TGCAGTGCGACCGGACAGGGAGCCTACGAGCAGTACTTC.

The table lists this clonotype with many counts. The CDR3 is CASSFSAGAPTARVETQYF. CDR3 sequence (DNA): TGTGCCAGCAGCTTCTCAGCGGGAGCCCCAACAGCTCGTGTGGAGACCCAGTACTTC. This chain connects TRBV5-6 to TRBJ2-5, with 8 bases identical to TRBD2. The CDR3 spans 19 residues. Germline V lookup: CDR1 SGHDT, CDR2 YYEEEE. The junction had 20 bases not matched to a gene; V was cut back by 2 bases and J by 5 bases.

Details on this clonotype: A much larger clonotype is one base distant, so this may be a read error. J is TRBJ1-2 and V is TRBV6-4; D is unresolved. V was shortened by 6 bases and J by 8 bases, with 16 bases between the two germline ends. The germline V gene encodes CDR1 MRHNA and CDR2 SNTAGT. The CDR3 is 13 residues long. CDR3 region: CASSHKFSGGYTF. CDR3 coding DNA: TGTGCCAGCAGCCACAAATTCTCCGGCGGCTACACCTTC.

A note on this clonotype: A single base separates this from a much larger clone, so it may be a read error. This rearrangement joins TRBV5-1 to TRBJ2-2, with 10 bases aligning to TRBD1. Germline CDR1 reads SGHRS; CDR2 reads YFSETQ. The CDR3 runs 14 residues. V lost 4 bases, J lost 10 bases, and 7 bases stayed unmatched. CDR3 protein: CASSPRQGAEELFF. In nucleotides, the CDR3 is TGCGCCAGCAGCCCCCGACAGGGGGCCGAGGAGCTGTTTTTT.

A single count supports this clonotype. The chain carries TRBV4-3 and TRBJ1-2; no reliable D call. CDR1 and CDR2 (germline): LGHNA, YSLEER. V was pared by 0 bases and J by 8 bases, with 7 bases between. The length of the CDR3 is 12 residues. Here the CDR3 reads CASSQDRQGYTF. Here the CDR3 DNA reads TGCGCCAGCAGCCAAGATCGGCAGGGCTACACCTTC.

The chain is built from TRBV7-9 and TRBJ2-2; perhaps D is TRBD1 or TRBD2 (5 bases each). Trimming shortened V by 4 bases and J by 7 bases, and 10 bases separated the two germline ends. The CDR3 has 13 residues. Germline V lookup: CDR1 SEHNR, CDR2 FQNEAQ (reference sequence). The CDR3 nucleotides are TGTGCCAGCAGCTGGGACCCGGGCGGGGAGCTGTTTTTT. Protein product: CASSWDPGGELFF. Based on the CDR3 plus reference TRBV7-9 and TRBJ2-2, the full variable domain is DTGVSQNPRHKITKRGQNVTFRCDPISEHNRLYWYRQTLGQGPEFLTYFQNEAQLEKSRLLSDRFSAERPKGSFSTLEIQRTEQGDSAMYLCASSWDPGGELFFGEGSRLTVL.

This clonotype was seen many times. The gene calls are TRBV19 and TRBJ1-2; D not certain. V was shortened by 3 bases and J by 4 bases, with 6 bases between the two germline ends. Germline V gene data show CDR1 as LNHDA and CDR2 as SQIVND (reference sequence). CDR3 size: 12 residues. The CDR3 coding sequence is TGTGCCAGTAGTATGACGGGCTATGGCTACACCTTC. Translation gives CASSMTGYGYTF.